This TCR beta chain derives from a study of T cells in Graves' hyperthyroidism and ophthalmopathy. Study observations and caveats: Most thyroid clonotypes with frequency above 0.001 were detected in blood.

Template material for amplifying TCR beta CDR3 regions consisted of RNA transcripts. In the first-round RT-PCR of the TCR CDR3, the HTBI primer set was used. A single record per CDR3 protein comes from TCRdb applying MiXCR to the multiplex PCR reads. Of under 300,000 distinct CDR3 sequences in the sample, roughly 22% are singletons; the top ten hold 50% to 75%. Trimming removed 4 bases from V and 4 bases from J, with 20 bases in between. The length of the CDR3 is 17 residues. Germline values: CDR1 LGHDT, CDR2 YNNKEL (reference sequence). At least ten counts were recorded for this clonotype. Its antigen remains unidentified. PBMCs were derived from more than 8 ml fresh peripheral blood.

Sequencing used blood. The source of this sequence is a man aged 30 to 45 with Graves' ophthalmopathy. V gene TRBV3-1 combines with J gene TRBJ2-1; D gene unclear. The CDR3 sequence is CASSRTDWASYYNEQFF. CDR3 in DNA: TGTGCCAGCAGCCGAACAGACTGGGCCTCCTATTACAATGAGCAGTTCTTC.